These 6 T cell receptor beta chains share one sample of origin, sequenced in a study of vaccination effects on CD4 cells after COVID-19. Prior to sequencing, the ViraFEST assay stimulated PBMC with viral peptide pools, which expanded the antigen-specific CD4+ T cells. The culture ran for 10 days before CD4+ T cells were isolated. Previously uninfected by SARS-CoV-2, the vaccine recipients also showed negative nucleocapsid antibodies. No cognate antigen is known for these TCRs. This table comes from immunoSEQ multiplex PCR, and its TCRdb copy is limited to in-frame clones, with some not included. The profile covers 52,000 or so clones, with roughly 70% appearing a single time and approximately 20% taken by the ten largest. The sample consisted of CD4+ T cells from PBMCs cultured with SARS-CoV-2 spike peptides, taken before COVID-19 vaccination. The receptors originated from a human donor who received a COVID-19 vaccine.

This clone appeared once. The chain couples TRBV15 to TRBJ2-7, with 9 bases aligning to TRBD1. This CDR3 has 14 amino acids. Trimming took 2 bases from V and 3 from J; bases not matched to a gene: 2. The V gene's germline CDR1 is LNHNV and CDR2 YYDKDF (reference sequence). The CDR3: CATSRPGQGYEQYF. The CDR3 DNA is TGTGCCACCAGCAGACCGGGACAGGGCTACGAGCAGTACTTC.

The chain has TRBV7-2 and TRBJ1-2, with D hard to call. The CDR3 has 13 amino acids. Germline CDR1 SGHTA, CDR2 FQGNSA. Trimming took 5 bases from V and 8 from J, leaving 15 bases between them. The CDR3, as DNA: TGTGCCAGCAGCAACGAGAGGGTGGGGGGCTACACCTTC. It specifies CASSNERVGGYTF.

The V call is TRBV7-9, the J call TRBJ1-2, with 7 bases fitting TRBD1. After removal of 5 bases from V and 4 bases from J, the junction contained 7 bases not matched to a gene. Germline V gene sequence: CDR1 SEHNR, CDR2 FQNEAQ (reference sequence). CDR3 length equals 14 residues. CDR3 sequence reads: CASSADRVRYGYTF. CDR3 DNA sequence: TGTGCCAGCAGCGCCGACAGGGTTCGCTATGGCTACACCTTC.

This clone was picked up one time. The V call is TRBV7-6, the J call TRBJ2-2; TRBD2 matches at 13 bases. Germline V gives CDR1 SGHVS, CDR2 FNYEAQ. V was clipped by 2 bases and J by 3 bases; unmatched bases: 6. The CDR3 runs to 18 residues. The DNA for the CDR3 is TGTGCCAGCAGCTTACCGGAGACTAGCGGGGGGCACACCGGGGAGCTGTTTTTT. Protein: CASSLPETSGGHTGELFF.

This sequence joins TRBV2 and TRBJ2-7, with 8 bases aligning to TRBD1. The V and J ends lost 6 bases and 5 bases, in that order; junction bases with no gene match: 9. This CDR3 contains 14 residues. The germline V gene has CDR1 SNHLY and CDR2 FYNNEI. CDR3 sequence: CASSGQGAVHEQYF. In DNA, the CDR3 is TGTGCCAGCAGCGGACAGGGTGCGGTCCACGAGCAGTACTTC.

This clone showed up just once. The rearrangement joins TRBV3-1 (or the pseudogene TRBV3-2) to TRBJ2-5, with 7 positions matching TRBD2. Germline V CDR1 and CDR2: LGHDT, YNNKEL (reference sequence). After removal of 3 bases from V and 5 bases from J, the junction contained 6 bases not matched to a gene. This CDR3 has 14 amino acids. This chain's CDR3 is CASSHGGRGETQYF. The CDR3 bases are TGTGCCAGCAGCCACGGCGGGAGAGGGGAGACCCAGTACTTC.